The sequence of this TCR beta chain was determined in a study of T cell repertoires in cytomegalovirus infection. Across the study: Public TCR beta signature analysis indicated the presence of both CMV infection and matching HLA type.

This clonotype was counted between two and nine times. Its antigen remains unknown. TCRdb reprocessed the reads with MiXCR, giving one entry per CDR3 protein. The data contain about 180,000 distinct CDR3 sequences, approximately 18% of them singletons. Study findings and constraints: The response measured ex vivo was dominated by TCR beta clonotypes (HLA-C-restricted and CMV-specific). Identification of carriers of CMV plus the relevant HLA was achieved through cumulative public TCR beta family frequency.

The sample consisted of CD8+ T cells from PBMCs. The TCR sequence derives from a human donor in good health (CMV status not recorded). Some clones in this sample may be carry-over from other donors' samples.

CDR3 DNA: TGTGCCAGCAGTTCACAAGGAGACAATGAGCAGTTCTTC. As protein: CASSSQGDNEQFF. This chain uses TRBV5-6 with TRBJ2-1; D gene uncertain. Germline V gene lookup returns CDR1 SGHDT and CDR2 YYEEEE. This CDR3 has 13 amino acids. V was shortened by 5 bases and J by 5 bases, with 11 bases between the two germline ends.